These T cell receptor beta chains were read from a single sample in a study of blood T cells in healthy people across ages. TCRdb redid the calling of the 5' RACE reads with MiXCR, one entry per CDR3 protein. The sample carries hundreds of thousands of distinct CDR3 sequences, roughly 20% recorded once. Sequenced material: blood. Source of these receptors: a man in his 70s in good health. CDR3s include the opening cysteine and the closing phenylalanine or tryptophan. D genes are given only for firm matches. The listing skips clone size in some rows; elsewhere it reads once, few, many or a size class.

d_call: -; v_call: TRBV11-2; clone_size: many; j_call: TRBJ1-6; cdr3_nt: TGTGCCAGCAGCCGAGACGGACAGAGGGCACCCCTCCACTTT; cdr3_aa: CASSRDGQRAPLHF
d_call: TRBD1; v_call: TRBV4-1; clone_size: -; j_call: TRBJ2-7; cdr3_nt: TGCGCCAGCAGCAGTACCGGGACAGGGGTCTACGAGCAGTACTTC; cdr3_aa: CASSSTGTGVYEQYF
d_call: -; v_call: TRBV20-1; clone_size: -; j_call: TRBJ2-1; cdr3_nt: TGCAGTGCTAGTACGCAGAACAATGAGCAGTTCTTC; cdr3_aa: CSASTQNNEQFF
d_call: -; v_call: TRBV3-1; clone_size: -; j_call: TRBJ2-5; cdr3_nt: TGTGCCAGCAGCCAAGTCTGGCTGAGACAAGAGACCCAGTACTTC; cdr3_aa: CASSQVWLRQETQYF
d_call: TRBD2; v_call: TRBV7-3; clone_size: -; j_call: TRBJ2-7; cdr3_nt: TGTGCCAGCAGCTTAATACCTAGCGGGAGTAGTGAGCAGTACTTC; cdr3_aa: CASSLIPSGSSEQYF
d_call: TRBD1; v_call: TRBV4-1; clone_size: many; j_call: TRBJ1-2; cdr3_nt: TGCGCCAGCAGCCAAGATGCAGGGGGCTTCTATGGCTACACCTTC; cdr3_aa: CASSQDAGGFYGYTF
d_call: -; v_call: TRBV5-6; clone_size: -; j_call: TRBJ2-7; cdr3_nt: TGTGCCAGCAGCCCTACTAGGACCTACGAGCAGTACTTC; cdr3_aa: CASSPTRTYEQYF
d_call: TRBD1; v_call: TRBV29-1; clone_size: many; j_call: TRBJ1-5; cdr3_nt: TGCAGCGTCGCGGACAGGGCCAATCAGCCCCAGCATTTT; cdr3_aa: CSVADRANQPQHF
d_call: TRBD2; v_call: TRBV4-1; clone_size: -; j_call: TRBJ2-2; cdr3_nt: TGCGCCAGCAGCCCCCGTGCGGGAGAGGCCGGGGAGCTGTTTTTT; cdr3_aa: CASSPRAGEAGELFF
d_call: -; v_call: TRBV24-1; clone_size: few; j_call: TRBJ2-7; cdr3_nt: TGTGCCACCAGTGATTGCCAGTGTAGAAACTACTACGAGCAGTACTTC; cdr3_aa: CATSDCQCRNYYEQYF
d_call: TRBD1; v_call: TRBV7-2; clone_size: few; j_call: TRBJ1-1; cdr3_nt: TGTGCCAGCAGCCCCGACAGGGGGCGAGCTTTCTTT; cdr3_aa: CASSPDRGRAFF
d_call: -; v_call: TRBV6-6; clone_size: many; j_call: TRBJ1-1; cdr3_nt: TGTGCCAGCAGTTACGGACAGTTGAACACTGAAGCTTTCTTT; cdr3_aa: CASSYGQLNTEAFF
d_call: -; v_call: TRBV7-8; clone_size: few; j_call: TRBJ2-3; cdr3_nt: TGTGCCAGCAGCTTAGTAGCCAGCGGGCAGAGCACGCAGTATTTT; cdr3_aa: CASSLVASGQSTQYF
d_call: TRBD1; v_call: TRBV3-1; clone_size: -; j_call: TRBJ1-2; cdr3_nt: TGTGCCAGCAGCCAATCCCGGACAGGGGGCGACTATGGCTACACCTTC; cdr3_aa: CASSQSRTGGDYGYTF
d_call: -; v_call: TRBV6-1; clone_size: few; j_call: TRBJ1-6; cdr3_nt: TGTGCCAGCAGTGAACTCAGGACGGGGGTGAGTTCACCCCTCCACTTT; cdr3_aa: CASSELRTGVSSPLHF
d_call: -; v_call: TRBV15; clone_size: -; j_call: TRBJ2-5; cdr3_nt: TGTGCCACCAGCAGAGATATAACGGCCCAAGAGACCCAGTACTTC; cdr3_aa: CATSRDITAQETQYF
d_call: TRBD1; v_call: TRBV5-1; clone_size: -; j_call: TRBJ2-5; cdr3_nt: TGCGCCAGCGGAGCCGGGACAGGAGGTCAAGAGACCCAGTACTTC; cdr3_aa: CASGAGTGGQETQYF
d_call: -; v_call: TRBV7-9; clone_size: -; j_call: TRBJ1-1; cdr3_nt: TGTGCCAGCAGCGAACAAGGGGTGGGTGGTGAAGCTTTCTTT; cdr3_aa: CASSEQGVGGEAFF
d_call: TRBD2; v_call: TRBV12-3/TRBV12-4; clone_size: -; j_call: TRBJ2-1; cdr3_nt: TGTGCCAGCAGCACGACTAGCGGGGGGGATACCTACAATGAGCAGTTCTTC; cdr3_aa: CASSTTSGGDTYNEQFF
d_call: -; v_call: TRBV18; clone_size: -; j_call: TRBJ2-3; cdr3_nt: TGTGCCAGCTCACCCTCGGACACCACAGATACGCAGTATTTT; cdr3_aa: CASSPSDTTDTQYF
d_call: -; v_call: TRBV4-3; clone_size: few; j_call: TRBJ2-5; cdr3_nt: TGCGCCAGCAGCCAAGTATGGGGGGCCCCAGAGACCCAGTACTTC; cdr3_aa: CASSQVWGAPETQYF
d_call: TRBD1; v_call: TRBV19; clone_size: -; j_call: TRBJ2-7; cdr3_nt: TGTGCCAGTAGTATGGGCGGGGACAGGGGCTCCTACGAGCAGTACTTC; cdr3_aa: CASSMGGDRGSYEQYF